Each of the 13 T cell receptor beta chains below was sequenced from the same sample in a study of T cells in women clearing cervical HPV infection. Clones were sequenced by immunoSEQ multiplex PCR, and TCRdb holds only the in-frame ones, with some missing. This sample's clone table lists some 41,000 clones. Material: blood buffy coat. Receptor source: a woman between 18 and 69 years old with a cervical HPV16 infection that either progressed to CIN3+ or cleared (not recorded which).

CDR3 DNA, as far as it was read: TGTGCCTGGAGTCATGACAGACGCTATGGC. Its protein product is CAWSHDRRYG. In full, the CDR3 is CAWSHDRRYGYTF. The rearrangement joins TRBV30 to TRBJ1-2, with D perhaps matching TRBD1 (5 bases). From the germline J gene comes the end of the CDR3, since the read stops 3 residues before it. V lost 2 bases, J lost 4 bases, and 11 bases lay in between. This CDR3 region has 13 residues. Germline-derived CDR1 and CDR2 are GTSNPN and SVGIG (reference sequence).

Details on this clone: Read data end 3 residues before the CDR3 end; the end is taken from the germline J gene. The chain uses TRBV7-3 and TRBJ1-1; 7 bases agree with TRBD1. The junction had 7 bases not matched to a gene; V was cut back by 5 bases and J by 1 base. The CDR3 length is 15 residues. The germline V gene has CDR1 SGHTA and CDR2 FQGTGA. Partial CDR3 DNA: TGTGCCAGCAGCGACAAAGGGACAGCGAACACTGAA. Translated, it gives CASSDKGTANTE. The CDR3, in full, reads CASSDKGTANTEAFF. Using reference TRBV7-3 and TRBJ1-1 for the parts outside the CDR3, the full variable domain is GAGVSQTPSNKVTEKGKYVELRCDPISGHTALYWYRQSLGQGPEFLIYFQGTGAADDSGLPNDRFFAVRPEGSVSTLKIQRTERGDSAVYLCASSDKGTANTEAFFGQGTRLTVV.

Details on this clone: Sequencing ends 3 residues short of the CDR3 end; the germline J gene provides the rest. The genes are TRBV2 and TRBJ1-1; 7 nucleotides match TRBD1. The CDR3 runs 14 residues. From germline, CDR1 is SNHLY and CDR2 FYNNEI. V was clipped by 8 bases and J by 1 base; unmatched bases: 7. CDR3 amino acids: CASHRGRENTEAFF. The part of the CDR3 DNA that was read is TGTGCCAGCCACAGGGGTCGAGAGAACACTGAA.

About this clone: The CDR3 end is not reached by the read, which stops 3 residues before it; the germline J gene fills it in. The V call is TRBV20-1, the J call TRBJ1-5; 8 nucleotides match TRBD1. V lost 6 bases and J lost 6; bases outside the gene matches: 4. Germline V gene data show CDR1 as DFQATT and CDR2 as SNEGSKA (reference sequence). The CDR3 consists of 12 residues. The DNA read from the CDR3 is TGCAGTGCAACGACAGGGGCTCAGCCC. Protein product: CSATTGAQP. In full, the CDR3 reads CSATTGAQPQHF.

As for this clone: The read ends 3 residues early relative to the CDR3; the germline J gene fills the gap. The J gene is TRBJ1-5, the V gene TRBV7-2; D call uncertain. CDR1 and CDR2 (germline): SGHTA, FQGNSA. The CDR3 sequence is 13 residues long. Trimming removed 6 bases at V and 1 base at J, with 7 bases between. The DNA read from the CDR3 is TGTGCCAGCAGTTCGGGGAGCAATCAGCCC. Its protein is CASSSGSNQP. The CDR3, in full, reads CASSSGSNQPQHF.

A word on this clone: The read finishes 3 residues shy of the CDR3 end, and the germline J gene is used to complete it. The chain couples TRBV6-2 or TRBV6-3 to TRBJ1-1; D ambiguous. CDR3 size: 10 residues. CDR1 is MNHEY and CDR2 is SVGEGT in the germline V gene. CDR3 region: CASSYPGAFF. Incomplete CDR3 DNA: TGTGCCAGCAGTTATCCCGGA.

As for this clone: The read terminates 3 residues before the CDR3 end, so the remaining end is supplied by the germline J gene. J is TRBJ1-2 and V is TRBV12-3 or TRBV12-4; D remains unclear. CDR3 length: 13 amino acids. V lost 3 bases and J lost 5, with 10 bases in between. The CDR3 DNA, read in part, is TGTGCCAGCAGTTTTGAATCCCTATATGGC. This codes for CASSFESLYG. The whole CDR3 sequence reads CASSFESLYGYTF.

Comment on this clone: Read sequence stops 3 residues before the CDR3 end, and the germline J gene provides the missing end. This chain connects TRBV28 to TRBJ2-5, with 7 positions matching TRBD1. The J segment lost 2 bases and the V segment lost 5 bases, leaving 8 bases of the junction unmatched. The CDR3 has 15 residues. Germline values: CDR1 MDHEN, CDR2 SYDVKM. The chain's CDR3 is CASSPLGTDQETQYF. CDR3 DNA (partial): TGTGCCAGCAGTCCCCTCGGGACAGATCAAGAGACC. Complete variable domain (other parts from reference TRBV28 and TRBJ2-5): DVKVTQSSRYLVKRTGEKVFLECVQDMDHENMFWYRQDPGLGLRLIYFSYDVKMKEKGDIPEGYSVSREKKERFSLILESASTNQTSMYLCASSPLGTDQETQYFGPGTRLLVL.

A word on this clone: From the germline J gene comes the end of the CDR3, since the read stops 3 residues before it. This chain uses TRBV10-3 with TRBJ2-2; D is unclear. CDR3 length: 11 amino acids. V shed 7 bases and J shed 8 bases, with 8 bases lying between them. Germline-derived CDR1 and CDR2 are ENHRY and SYGVKD. The CDR3 sequence is CAINARGELFF. CDR3 DNA (partial): TGTGCCATCAATGCCAGAGGGGAG.

On this clone itself: The missing CDR3 end, 3 residues past where the read stops, is filled in from the germline J gene. J is TRBJ2-1 and V is TRBV6-2 or TRBV6-3; no clear D gene. The CDR3 is 15 amino acids. Trimming stripped 4 bases from V and 4 bases from J, with 14 bases between. Germline V lookup: CDR1 MNHEY, CDR2 SVGEGT. The CDR3 sequence: CASSLNQVGYNEQFF. The CDR3 DNA, read in part, is TGTGCCAGCAGTTTAAATCAGGTTGGATACAATGAG.

With respect to this clone: The CDR3 end falls 3 residues outside the read, so it is completed with the germline J gene. V usage is TRBV5-1 and J usage is TRBJ2-3; 7 bases map to TRBD1. The V segment lost 6 bases and the J segment 3 bases; nucleotides outside the gene matches: 4. The CDR3 runs to 13 residues. The V gene's germline CDR1 is SGHRS and CDR2 YFSETQ. The covered CDR3 bases are TGCGCCAGCACCCTACAGGGGACAGATACG. This sequence encodes CASTLQGTDT. The entire CDR3 is CASTLQGTDTQYF. Full variable domain (rest looked up from reference TRBV5-1 and TRBJ2-3): KAGVTQTPRYLIKTRGQQVTLSCSPISGHRSVSWYQQTPGQGLQFLFEYFSETQRNKGNFPGRFSGRQFSNSRSEMNVSTLELGDSALYLCASTLQGTDTQYFGPGTRLTVL.

Remarks on this clone: The read finishes 3 residues shy of the CDR3 end, and the germline J gene is used to complete it. This chain uses TRBV5-1 with TRBJ1-2; D perhaps matches TRBD1 (5 bases). The V end lost 1 base, the J end lost 6 bases, and 7 bases lay between the germline ends. The CDR3 sequence is 12 residues long. In germline, CDR1 is SGHRS, CDR2 YFSETQ. The CDR3 bases that were read are TGCGCCAGCAGCTTGTCAGGGAATGGC. It codes for CASSLSGNG. In full, the CDR3 reads CASSLSGNGYTF.

A remark on this clone: Read data end 3 residues before the CDR3 end; the end is taken from the germline J gene. The chain combines TRBV28 with TRBJ2-5; TRBD2 might be the D (5 bases). Germline CDR1 MDHEN, CDR2 SYDVKM. Trimming stripped 2 bases from V and 5 bases from J, with 9 bases between. The CDR3 is made up of 13 amino acids. CDR3 DNA (partial): TGTGCCAGCAGTTTAAACCCGGGGGAGACC. The encoded protein is CASSLNPGET. The CDR3 in its entirety is CASSLNPGETQYF.